Listed here are 18 T cell receptor beta chains from one sample, sequenced in a study of cytomegalovirus exposure and HLA in healthy donors. PCR was performed using 60 Vbeta and 13 Jbeta primers. TCRdb's table, derived via immunoSEQ multiplex PCR, lists solely in-frame clones and lacks some. The sample has approximately 110,000 clones; approximately 80% are singletons. Sequencing was done on a sample of PBMCs. These receptors came from a woman aged 40 to 50 in good health and CMV-seropositive.

V and J are TRBV6-5 and TRBJ1-1, with D uncertain. The CDR3 runs to 11 residues. From germline, CDR1 is MNHEY and CDR2 SVGAGI. The V end was cut by 7 bases, the J end by 5 bases, with 8 bases between. CDR3 sequence reads: CASTAGTEAFF. As DNA, the CDR3 is TGTGCCAGCACCGCCGGGACTGAAGCTTTCTTT.

The chain recombines TRBV27 with TRBJ2-7; 7 nucleotides agree with TRBD2. The trim removed 8 bases at V and 3 bases at J, leaving 7 bases unmatched. This CDR3 is 13 amino acids long. The germline V gene has CDR1 MNHEY and CDR2 SMNVEV (reference sequence). CDR3 protein: CASSLRESYEQYF. CDR3 sequence (DNA): TGTGCCAGCTCCCTGCGGGAGAGCTACGAGCAGTACTTC.

This chain uses TRBV28 with TRBJ1-1; TRBD1 might be the D (6 bases). The CDR3 contains 16 residues. In germline, CDR1 is MDHEN, CDR2 SYDVKM. The V end was cut by 6 bases, the J end by 2 bases, with 19 bases between. DNA for the CDR3: TGTGCCAGCAGACCCTATGGGTTGGGGACAAACACTGAAGCTTTCTTT. Protein sequence: CASRPYGLGTNTEAFF.

V is TRBV27 and J is TRBJ2-1; TRBD2 matches at 10 bases. J was trimmed by 7 bases and V by 4 bases; bases with no gene match: 7. CDR3 length: 15 amino acids. Germline lookup yields CDR1 MNHEY and CDR2 SMNVEV (reference sequence). Here the CDR3 reads CASSSLGSGGNEQFF. In nucleotides, the CDR3 is TGTGCCAGCAGTTCCCTTGGTAGCGGGGGGAATGAGCAGTTCTTC.

The rearrangement links TRBV7-8 to TRBJ2-1, with D tentatively TRBD2 (5 bases). CDR1 is SGHVS and CDR2 is FQNEAQ in the germline V gene. Between the trimmed V and J ends, which lost 5 bases and 2 bases, there was a span of 13 bases. The CDR3 is made up of 15 amino acids. In DNA, the CDR3 is TGTGCCAGCAGCCCCTTGGTGGGAGCCTACAATGAGCAGTTCTTC. As protein: CASSPLVGAYNEQFF.

The chain links TRBV4-1 to TRBJ2-7, with a tentative D call TRBD1 (6 bases). This CDR3 region has 13 residues. CDR1 and CDR2 from the germline V gene are MGHRA and YSYEKL. Deletions cut 4 bases from V and 6 bases from J, with 13 bases between. The CDR3 here is CASSPETGPEQYF. The CDR3 DNA is TGCGCCAGCAGCCCAGAGACAGGTCCCGAGCAGTACTTC.

The table lists this clone with a count of one. The rearrangement uses TRBV6-1 and TRBJ1-1; no reliable D call. Germline V gene data show CDR1 as MNHNS and CDR2 as SASEGT. The V gene lost 8 bases and the J gene lost 1 base, with 11 bases spanning the gap. The CDR3 covers 13 residues. CDR3 bases: TGTGCCAGCTCGTTACATCAGAACACTGAAGCTTTCTTT. Translated, it gives CASSLHQNTEAFF.

This chain uses TRBV15 with TRBJ2-7; perhaps TRBD2 as D (5 bases). CDR3 size: 13 residues. V lost 0 bases and J 6 bases, leaving 9 bases between the germline ends. Germline V lookup: CDR1 LNHNV, CDR2 YYDKDF (reference sequence). The CDR3 DNA sequence: TGTGCCACCAGCAGAGAACTAGTGAGCGAGCAGTACTTC. Protein sequence: CATSRELVSEQYF.

The rearrangement links TRBV15 to TRBJ2-7; 9 bases map to TRBD1. This CDR3 region has 15 residues. V was clipped by 0 bases and J by 3 bases; unmatched bases: 3. CDR1 and CDR2 (germline): LNHNV, YYDKDF (reference sequence). Here the CDR3 DNA reads TGTGCCACCAGCAGAGACCCGGGACAGGGCTACGAGCAGTACTTC. Its translation: CATSRDPGQGYEQYF.

The chain uses TRBV5-1 and TRBJ1-2; 7 nucleotides line up with TRBD1. The CDR3 covers 15 residues. V was clipped by 4 bases and J by 8 bases; unmatched bases: 14. Germline assignment: CDR1 SGHRS and CDR2 YFSETQ. The DNA for the CDR3 is TGCGCCAGCAGCCAACTTCCCCGGGACAGAAGCGGCTACACCTTC. Its translation: CASSQLPRDRSGYTF.

The rearrangement links TRBV28 to TRBJ2-1; unclear D gene. Trimming removed 3 bases from V and 3 bases from J, with 12 bases in between. Germline V lookup: CDR1 MDHEN, CDR2 SYDVKM. The CDR3 loop spans 15 amino acids. The CDR3 region has the DNA TGTGCCAGCAGTTTTCTCGACTCCCACTACAATGAGCAGTTCTTC. This gives the protein CASSFLDSHYNEQFF.

The rearrangement uses TRBV30 and TRBJ2-1, with 9 bases lining up with TRBD2. Germline V lookup: CDR1 GTSNPN, CDR2 SVGIG (reference sequence). The CDR3 sequence is 14 residues long. V dropped 0 bases and J dropped 6; count of bases not matched to a gene: 3. The CDR3 sequence: CAWSVIAGANEQFF. The CDR3 DNA reads TGTGCCTGGAGTGTAATAGCGGGAGCCAATGAGCAGTTCTTC.

The chain carries TRBV12-1 and TRBJ2-7; the table's TRBD1 call for D was not verified on the DNA. TRBV12-1 is a documented pseudogene. The CDR3 is made up of 15 amino acids. CDR3 loop: CASSRRQSGRYEQYF. In nucleotides, the CDR3 is TGTGCCAGCAGCCGACGACAATCAGGCCGCTACGAGCAGTACTTC.

The chain has TRBV2 and TRBJ1-1; 7 bases are a match to TRBD1. Trimming took 6 bases from V and 7 from J; bases not matched to a gene: 8. This CDR3 region has 13 residues. CDR1 is SNHLY and CDR2 is FYNNEI in the germline V gene. Written as DNA, the CDR3 is TGTGCCAGCAGCCAAGGACAGGTTAATGAAGCTTTCTTT. Its protein product is CASSQGQVNEAFF.

The CDR3 here is CASSLRRQAYNEQFF. The CDR3 DNA reads as TGTGCCAGCAGCTTGAGGCGTCAAGCCTACAATGAGCAGTTCTTC. The chain has TRBV7-8 and TRBJ2-1; D ambiguous. Germline V gene sequence: CDR1 SGHVS, CDR2 FQNEAQ. The CDR3 length is 15 residues. With 3 bases removed from V and 2 bases from J, the gap between germline ends came to 11 bases. The full variable domain, with the rest looked up from reference TRBV7-8 and TRBJ2-1, is GAGVSQSPRYKVAKRGQDVALRCDPISGHVSLFWYQQALGQGPEFLTYFQNEAQLDKSGLPSDRFFAERPEGSVSTLKIQRTQQEDSAVYLCASSLRRQAYNEQFFGPGTRLTVL.

V usage is TRBV5-1 and J usage is TRBJ2-7; tentatively, D is TRBD1 (5 bases). The germline V and J ends were trimmed by 1 base and 7 bases, with 15 bases remaining between them. Per the germline V gene, CDR1 is SGHRS and CDR2 is YFSETQ. The CDR3 runs to 14 residues. The CDR3 DNA is TGCGCCAGCAGCTTGTTCAAGGGGATGGGAGAGCAGTACTTC. It codes for CASSLFKGMGEQYF.

J is TRBJ2-5 and V is TRBV4-2; no reliable D call. The J call may not be correct, given that the DNA end is closer to TRBJ2-7. The CDR3 has 13 amino acids. CDR1 and CDR2 (germline): LGHNA, YNFKEQ. The CDR3 reads CASSRLNRYEQYF. CDR3 DNA: TGTGCCAGCAGCCGCCTCAATCGCTACGAGCAGTACTTC.

This clone was found a few times. This sequence joins TRBV27 and TRBJ2-7; 8 nucleotides line up with TRBD1. The V gene end was trimmed by 2 bases and the J gene end by 2 bases; junction bases not matched to a gene: 2. CDR3 size: 14 residues. Germline lookup yields CDR1 MNHEY and CDR2 SMNVEV (reference sequence). The CDR3 protein is CASSLGQGPYEQYF. The CDR3 region has the DNA TGTGCCAGCAGTTTAGGACAGGGACCCTACGAGCAGTACTTC.